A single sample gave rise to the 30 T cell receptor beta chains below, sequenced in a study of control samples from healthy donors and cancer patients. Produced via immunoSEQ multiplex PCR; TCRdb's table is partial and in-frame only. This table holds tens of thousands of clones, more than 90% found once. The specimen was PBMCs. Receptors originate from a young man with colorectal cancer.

The CDR3 sequence: CASSPGLAGGSDTQYF. In DNA, the CDR3 is TGTGCCAGCAGCCCAGGGCTAGCGGGGGGTTCAGATACGCAGTATTTT. The chain has TRBV11-2 and TRBJ2-3, with TRBD2 identical over 11 bases. The germline CDR1 and CDR2 sequences are SGHAT and FQNNGV. Trimming cost V 5 bases and J 4 bases; bases outside gene matches: 8. The CDR3 totals 16 residues.

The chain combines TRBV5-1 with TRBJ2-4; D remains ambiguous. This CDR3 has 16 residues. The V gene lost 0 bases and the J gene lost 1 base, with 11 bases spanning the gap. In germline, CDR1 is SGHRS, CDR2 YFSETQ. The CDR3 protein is CASSLGPGSAKNIQYF. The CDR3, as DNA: TGCGCCAGCAGCTTGGGGCCAGGATCGGCCAAAAACATTCAGTACTTC.

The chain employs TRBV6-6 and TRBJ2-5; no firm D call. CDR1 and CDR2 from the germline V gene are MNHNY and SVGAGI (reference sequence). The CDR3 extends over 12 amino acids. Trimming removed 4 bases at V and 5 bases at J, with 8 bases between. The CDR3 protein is CASSSAGETQYF. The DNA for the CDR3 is TGTGCCAGCAGTTCCGCTGGGGAGACCCAGTACTTC.

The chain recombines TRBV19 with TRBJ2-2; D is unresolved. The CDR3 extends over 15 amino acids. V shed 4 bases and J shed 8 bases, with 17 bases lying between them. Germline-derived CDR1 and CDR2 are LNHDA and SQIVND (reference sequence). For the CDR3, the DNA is TGTGCCAGTAGTAACCGGGCCCGGGCCGGGGGGGAGCTGTTTTTT. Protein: CASSNRARAGGELFF.

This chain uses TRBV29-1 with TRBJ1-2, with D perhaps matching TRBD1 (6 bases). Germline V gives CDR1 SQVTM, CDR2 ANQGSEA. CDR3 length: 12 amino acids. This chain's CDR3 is CTLIRTVYGYTF. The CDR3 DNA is TGCACCCTTATTAGGACAGTCTATGGCTACACCTTC.

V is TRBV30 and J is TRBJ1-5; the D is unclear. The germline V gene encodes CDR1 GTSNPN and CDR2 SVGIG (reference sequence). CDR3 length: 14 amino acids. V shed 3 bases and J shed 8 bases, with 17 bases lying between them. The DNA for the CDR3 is TGTGCCTGGAGAGAAGGGATTGCGGCAGAGCCCCAGCATTTT. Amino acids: CAWREGIAAEPQHF.

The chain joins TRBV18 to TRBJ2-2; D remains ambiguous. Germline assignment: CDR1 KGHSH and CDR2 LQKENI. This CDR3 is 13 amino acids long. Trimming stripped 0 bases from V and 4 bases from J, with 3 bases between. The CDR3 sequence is CASSPPSTGELFF. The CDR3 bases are TGTGCCAGCTCACCACCGAGCACCGGGGAGCTGTTTTTT.

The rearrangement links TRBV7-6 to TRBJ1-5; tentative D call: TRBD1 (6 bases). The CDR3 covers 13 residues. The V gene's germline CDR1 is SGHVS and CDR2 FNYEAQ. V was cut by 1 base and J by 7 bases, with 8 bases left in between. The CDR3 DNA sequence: TGTGCCAGCAGCTTAGGGGGGCACCAGCCCCAGCATTTT. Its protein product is CASSLGGHQPQHF. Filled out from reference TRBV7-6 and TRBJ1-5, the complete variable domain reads GAGVSQSPRYKVTKRGQDVALRCDPISGHVSLYWYRQALGQGPEFLTYFNYEAQQDKSGLPNDRFSAERPEGSISTLTIQRTEQRDSAMYRCASSLGGHQPQHFGDGTRLSIL.

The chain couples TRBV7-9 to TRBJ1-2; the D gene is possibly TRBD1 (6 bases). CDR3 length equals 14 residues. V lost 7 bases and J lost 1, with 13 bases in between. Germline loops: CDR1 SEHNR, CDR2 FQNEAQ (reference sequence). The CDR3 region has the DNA TGTGCCAGCACGCGTTACAGGGATAACTATGGCTACACCTTC. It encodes CASTRYRDNYGYTF.

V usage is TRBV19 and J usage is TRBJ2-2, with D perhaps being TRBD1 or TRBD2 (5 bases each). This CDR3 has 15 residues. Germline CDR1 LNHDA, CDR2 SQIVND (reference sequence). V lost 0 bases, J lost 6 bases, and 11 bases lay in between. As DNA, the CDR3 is TGTGCCAGTAGTATAGATCCCAGGGACCCCGGGGAGCTGTTTTTT. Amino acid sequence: CASSIDPRDPGELFF.

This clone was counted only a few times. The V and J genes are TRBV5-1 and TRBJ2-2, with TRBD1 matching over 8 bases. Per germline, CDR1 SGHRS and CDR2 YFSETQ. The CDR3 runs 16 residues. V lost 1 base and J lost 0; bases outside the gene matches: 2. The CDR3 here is CASSLSGGSNTGELFF. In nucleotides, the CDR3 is TGCGCCAGCAGCTTGTCAGGGGGCTCGAACACCGGGGAGCTGTTTTTT.

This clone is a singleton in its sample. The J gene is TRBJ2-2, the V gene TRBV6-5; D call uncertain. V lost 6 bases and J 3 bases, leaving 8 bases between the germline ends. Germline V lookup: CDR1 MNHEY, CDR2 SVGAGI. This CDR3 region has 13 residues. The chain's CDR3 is CASRPRYTGELFF. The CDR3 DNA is TGTGCCAGCAGACCGAGATACACCGGGGAGCTGTTTTTT.

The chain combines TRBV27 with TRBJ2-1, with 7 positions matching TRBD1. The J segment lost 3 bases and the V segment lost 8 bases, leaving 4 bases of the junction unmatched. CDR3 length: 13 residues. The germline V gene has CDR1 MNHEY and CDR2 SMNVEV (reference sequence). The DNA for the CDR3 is TGTGCCAGCGGGACAGTAGTCTACAATGAGCAGTTCTTC. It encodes CASGTVVYNEQFF.

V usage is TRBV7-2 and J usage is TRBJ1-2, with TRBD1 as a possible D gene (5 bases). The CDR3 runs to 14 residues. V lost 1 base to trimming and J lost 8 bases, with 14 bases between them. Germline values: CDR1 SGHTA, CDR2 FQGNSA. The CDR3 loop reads CASSLVISAGGYTF. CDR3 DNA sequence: TGTGCCAGCAGCTTAGTTATATCGGCAGGGGGCTACACCTTC.

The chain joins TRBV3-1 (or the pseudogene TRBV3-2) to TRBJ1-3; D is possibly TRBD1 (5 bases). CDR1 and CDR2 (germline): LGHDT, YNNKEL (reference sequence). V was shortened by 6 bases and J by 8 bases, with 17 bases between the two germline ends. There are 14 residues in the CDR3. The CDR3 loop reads CASSLFAGLDTIYF. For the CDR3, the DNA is TGTGCCAGCAGTCTGTTTGCAGGGCTTGACACCATATATTTT.

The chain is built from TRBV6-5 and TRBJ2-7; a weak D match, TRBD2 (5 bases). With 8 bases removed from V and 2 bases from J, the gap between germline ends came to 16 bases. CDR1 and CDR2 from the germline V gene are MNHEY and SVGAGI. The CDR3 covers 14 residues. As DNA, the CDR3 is TGTGCCAGCGGGAAGCGGACGCTGGCCTACGAGCAGTACTTC. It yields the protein CASGKRTLAYEQYF.

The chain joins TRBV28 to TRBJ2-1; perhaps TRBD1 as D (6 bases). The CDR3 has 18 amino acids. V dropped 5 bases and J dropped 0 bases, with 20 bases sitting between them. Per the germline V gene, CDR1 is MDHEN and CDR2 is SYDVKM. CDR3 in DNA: TGTGCCAGCAGTCTCCCAGGACAGCAACTTTCCTCCTACAATGAGCAGTTCTTC. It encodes CASSLPGQQLSSYNEQFF.

The CDR3 DNA reads TGTGCCAGTAGCCCAACCGACAAGGGGATGTATGGCTACACCTTC. Translation gives CASSPTDKGMYGYTF. V gene TRBV19 combines with J gene TRBJ1-2; possible D gene TRBD1, 5 bases. Trimming took 6 bases from V and 5 from J, leaving 19 bases between them. Germline V lookup: CDR1 LNHDA, CDR2 SQIVND (reference sequence). This CDR3 is built from 15 residues. Full variable domain (outside the CDR3, taken from reference TRBV19 and TRBJ1-2): DGGITQSPKYLFRKEGQNVTLSCEQNLNHDAMYWYRQDPGQGLRLIYYSQIVNDFQKGDIAEGYSVSREKKESFPLTVTSAQKNPTAFYLCASSPTDKGMYGYTFGSGTRLTVV.

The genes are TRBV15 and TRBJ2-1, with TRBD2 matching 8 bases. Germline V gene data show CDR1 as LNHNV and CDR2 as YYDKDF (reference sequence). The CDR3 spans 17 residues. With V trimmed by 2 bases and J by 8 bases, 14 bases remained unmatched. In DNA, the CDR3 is TGTGCCACCAGCAGAAGGCGGGGGGACGCCCATGGCTATGAGCAGTTCTTC. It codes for CATSRRRGDAHGYEQFF.

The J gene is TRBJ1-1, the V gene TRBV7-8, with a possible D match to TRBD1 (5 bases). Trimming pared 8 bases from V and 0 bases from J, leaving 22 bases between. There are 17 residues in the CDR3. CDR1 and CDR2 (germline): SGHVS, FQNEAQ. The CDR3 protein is CASSHQRGRGMNTEAFF. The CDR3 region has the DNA TGTGCCAGCTCCCACCAGAGGGGTAGGGGCATGAACACTGAAGCTTTCTTT.

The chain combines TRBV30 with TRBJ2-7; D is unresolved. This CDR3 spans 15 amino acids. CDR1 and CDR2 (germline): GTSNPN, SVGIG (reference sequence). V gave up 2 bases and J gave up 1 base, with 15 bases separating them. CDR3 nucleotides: TGTGCCTGGAGTCCCCTAGGGCAGAGTTCCTACGAGCAGTACTTC. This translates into CAWSPLGQSSYEQYF.

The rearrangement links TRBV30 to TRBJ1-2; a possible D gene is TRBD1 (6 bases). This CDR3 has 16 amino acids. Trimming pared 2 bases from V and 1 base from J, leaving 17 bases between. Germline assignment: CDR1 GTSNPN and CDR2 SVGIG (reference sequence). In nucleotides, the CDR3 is TGTGCCTGGAGTCCACCTAGGACAGCCATTAACTATGGCTACACCTTC. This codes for CAWSPPRTAINYGYTF.

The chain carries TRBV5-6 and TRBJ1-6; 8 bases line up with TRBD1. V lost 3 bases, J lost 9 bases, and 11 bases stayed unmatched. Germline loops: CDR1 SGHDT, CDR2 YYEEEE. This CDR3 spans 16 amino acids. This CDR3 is CASSSRGQGVTSPLHF. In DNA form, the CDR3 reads TGTGCCAGCAGCTCACGAGGACAGGGTGTAACTTCACCCCTCCACTTT.

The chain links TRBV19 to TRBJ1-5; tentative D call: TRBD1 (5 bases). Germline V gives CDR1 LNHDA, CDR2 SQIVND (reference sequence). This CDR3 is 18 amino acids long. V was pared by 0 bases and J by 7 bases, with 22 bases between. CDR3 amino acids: CASSIDPPGTRAGQPQHF. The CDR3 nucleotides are TGTGCCAGTAGTATAGACCCACCAGGGACCCGCGCGGGGCAGCCCCAGCATTTT.

DNA for the CDR3: TGTGCCAGCAGCCAATTACGGGGGGGCGCCGGGGAGCTGTTTTTT. This gives the protein CASSQLRGGAGELFF. The chain uses TRBV3-1 (or the pseudogene TRBV3-2) and TRBJ2-2; 8 nucleotides line up with TRBD2. Looked up from germline, CDR1 is LGHDT and CDR2 is YNNKEL (reference sequence). Trimming removed 2 bases from V and 6 bases from J; junction bases left unmatched: 5. This CDR3 has 15 residues.

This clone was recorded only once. CDR3 coding DNA: TGTGCCAGCAGCTGGGACAGCTTTACCTCCTACGAGCAGTACTTC. Its protein is CASSWDSFTSYEQYF. The J gene is TRBJ2-7, the V gene TRBV6-2 or TRBV6-3, with 7 bases that match TRBD1. With V trimmed by 6 bases and J by 0 bases, 8 bases remained unmatched. The CDR3 runs to 15 residues. CDR1 is MNHEY, CDR2 SVGEGT, per germline.

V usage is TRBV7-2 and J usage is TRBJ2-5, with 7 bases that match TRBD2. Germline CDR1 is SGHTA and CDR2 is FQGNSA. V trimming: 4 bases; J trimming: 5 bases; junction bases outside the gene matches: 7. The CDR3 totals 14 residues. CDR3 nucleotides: TGTGCCAGCAGCTCTGGGGGAGGGACGGAGACCCAGTACTTC. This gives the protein CASSSGGGTETQYF.

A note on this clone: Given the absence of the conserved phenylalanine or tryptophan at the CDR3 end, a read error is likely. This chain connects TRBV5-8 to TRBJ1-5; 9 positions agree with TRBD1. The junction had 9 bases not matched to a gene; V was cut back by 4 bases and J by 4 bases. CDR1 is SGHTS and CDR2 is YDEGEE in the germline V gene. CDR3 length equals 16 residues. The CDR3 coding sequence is TGTGCCAGCAGCACGATAGGACAGGGGACAAATCAGCCCCAGCATCTT. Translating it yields CASSTIGQGTNQPQHL.

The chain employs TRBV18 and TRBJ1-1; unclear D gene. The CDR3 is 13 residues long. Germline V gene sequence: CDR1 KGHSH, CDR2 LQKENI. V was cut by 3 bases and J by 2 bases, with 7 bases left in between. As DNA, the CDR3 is TGTGCCAGCTCACCGCCCGAAAACACTGAAGCTTTCTTT. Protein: CASSPPENTEAFF.

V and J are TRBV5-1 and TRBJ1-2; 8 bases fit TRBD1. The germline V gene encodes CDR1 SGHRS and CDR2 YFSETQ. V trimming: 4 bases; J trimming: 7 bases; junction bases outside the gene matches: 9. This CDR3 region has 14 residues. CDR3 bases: TGCGCCAGCAGCACCGAAGGACAGGGACGTGGCTACACCTTC. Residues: CASSTEGQGRGYTF.